The 21 T cell receptor beta chains listed next were all sequenced from one sample in a study of T cell responses to AZD1222 COVID-19 vaccine. Using immunoSEQ multiplex PCR, the repertoire was profiled, and TCRdb retains in-frame clones only, with some absent. The sample has approximately 89,000 clones, about 90% seen once. Here the sequenced sample was peripheral blood, taken on day 0 of AZD1222 vaccination. These receptors were taken from an adult in good health.

The J gene is TRBJ2-7, the V gene TRBV2; the D is unclear. The germline V and J ends were trimmed by 0 bases and 2 bases, with 8 bases remaining between them. Germline-derived CDR1 and CDR2 are SNHLY and FYNNEI. The CDR3 has 14 amino acids. CDR3 region: CASSEAALAYEQYF. The DNA for the CDR3 is TGTGCCAGCAGTGAAGCGGCTTTGGCCTACGAGCAGTACTTC.

J is TRBJ2-4 and V is TRBV6-5; TRBD2 agrees at 9 bases. The V gene's germline CDR1 is MNHEY and CDR2 SVGAGI. The CDR3 sequence is 14 residues long. Trimming cost V 0 bases and J 6 bases; bases outside gene matches: 0. CDR3 amino acids: CASSYSRGGNIQYF. The CDR3, as DNA: TGTGCCAGCAGTTACTCGCGGGGGGGAAACATTCAGTACTTC.

The chain is built from TRBV7-2 and TRBJ1-2; D gene ambiguous. CDR1 is SGHTA, CDR2 FQGNSA, per germline. V lost 0 bases and J lost 13, with 15 bases in between. This CDR3 is built from 13 residues. The CDR3 protein is CASSLAPVGPPTF. For the CDR3, the DNA is TGTGCCAGCAGCTTAGCGCCGGTCGGGCCACCCACCTTC.

The chain is built from TRBV5-4 and TRBJ2-7; 7 bases are shared with TRBD2. The CDR3 has 15 amino acids. The germline V gene has CDR1 SGHNT and CDR2 YYREEE (reference sequence). The ends lost 5 bases at V and 6 bases at J; junction bases unmatched: 14. CDR3 sequence reads: CASSTPQAGDGEQYF. CDR3 nucleotide sequence: TGTGCCAGCAGTACCCCCCAGGCGGGAGACGGCGAGCAGTACTTC.

The chain is built from TRBV11-2 and TRBJ2-1, with 7 bases aligning to TRBD2. V lost 2 bases to trimming and J lost 5 bases; unmatched junction nucleotides: 6. The germline gives CDR1 SGHAT, CDR2 FQNNGV. The CDR3 has 15 residues. In DNA, the CDR3 is TGTGCCAGCAGCTTATGGGGGGGAGCGGACAATGAGCAGTTCTTC. This codes for CASSLWGGADNEQFF. The full variable domain, its missing parts supplied by reference TRBV11-2 and TRBJ2-1, is EAGVAQSPRYKIIEKRQSVAFWCNPISGHATLYWYQQILGQGPKLLIQFQNNGVVDDSQLPKDRFSAERLKGVDSTLKIQPAKLEDSAVYLCASSLWGGADNEQFFGPGTRLTVL.

V gene TRBV10-3 combines with J gene TRBJ1-2, with TRBD1 matching over 8 bases. Germline CDR1 is ENHRY and CDR2 is SYGVKD. Unmatched junction bases numbered 11, after V lost 7 bases and J lost 4 bases. The CDR3 runs to 15 residues. Written as DNA, the CDR3 is TGTGCCATCACCCGGACAGGGATTTCGAGCTATGGCTACACCTTC. This codes for CAITRTGISSYGYTF.

The chain combines TRBV10-2 with TRBJ2-3; 11 bases align to TRBD2. The CDR3 covers 13 residues. V trimming: 3 bases; J trimming: 11 bases; junction bases outside the gene matches: 4. Germline V lookup: CDR1 WSHSY, CDR2 SAAADI. The CDR3 loop is CASSELAGVEQYF. CDR3 bases: TGCGCCAGCAGTGAACTAGCGGGAGTTGAGCAGTATTTT.

This sequence joins TRBV7-9 and TRBJ1-2; D gene ambiguous. The germline V gene encodes CDR1 SEHNR and CDR2 FQNEAQ (reference sequence). The CDR3 has 14 amino acids. V gave up 4 bases and J gave up 5 bases, with 14 bases separating them. The CDR3 nucleotides are TGTGCCAGCAGCTCAGCCGGCAGGTCATATGGCTACACCTTC. This translates into CASSSAGRSYGYTF.

V and J are TRBV6-5 and TRBJ2-6; no definite D call. Per germline, CDR1 MNHEY and CDR2 SVGAGI. The V end was cut by 4 bases, the J end by 0 bases, with 7 bases between. The CDR3 has 15 residues. The CDR3 region is CASSSSGSGANVLTF. Written as DNA, the CDR3 is TGTGCCAGCAGTTCCTCGGGCTCTGGGGCCAACGTCCTGACTTTC.

The chain uses TRBV9 and TRBJ2-7; D call uncertain. The V end was cut by 2 bases, the J end by 2 bases, with 8 bases between. The CDR3 length is 13 residues. Germline CDR1 reads SGDLS; CDR2 reads YYNGEE. CDR3 DNA sequence: TGTGCCAGCAGCGTTTATCCTACCTACGAGCAGTACTTC. This gives the protein CASSVYPTYEQYF.

This sequence joins TRBV18 and TRBJ1-2; 11 bases fit TRBD1. V was clipped by 3 bases and J by 0 bases; unmatched bases: 6. The CDR3 sequence is 17 residues long. Germline lookup yields CDR1 KGHSH and CDR2 LQKENI. The CDR3 DNA reads as TGTGCCAGCTCACCTAATGGACAGGGGGCCTCTAACTATGGCTACACCTTC. Its protein is CASSPNGQGASNYGYTF. Based on the CDR3 plus reference TRBV18 and TRBJ1-2, the full variable domain is NAGVMQNPRHLVRRRGQEARLRCSPMKGHSHVYWYRQLPEEGLKFMVYLQKENIIDESGMPKERFSAEFPKEGPSILRIQQVVRGDSAAYFCASSPNGQGASNYGYTFGSGTRLTVV.

The chain carries TRBV10-3 and TRBJ2-5; 7 positions agree with TRBD1. Unmatched junction bases numbered 8, after V lost 10 bases and J lost 3 bases. The length of the CDR3 is 13 residues. Germline assignment: CDR1 ENHRY and CDR2 SYGVKD. The CDR3 here is CATRDSDKETQYF. CDR3 bases: TGTGCCACCCGGGACAGCGATAAAGAGACCCAGTACTTC.

The rearrangement links TRBV5-1 to TRBJ1-2; 11 bases fit TRBD1. This CDR3 is 15 amino acids long. The germline CDR1 and CDR2 sequences are SGHRS and YFSETQ. Trimming took 8 bases from V and 5 from J; bases not matched to a gene: 11. The CDR3 nucleotides are TGCGCCAGTACCCTAGGGGACAGGGGGACTTATGGCTACACCTTC. Protein sequence: CASTLGDRGTYGYTF.

Written as DNA, the CDR3 is TGTGCCAGCAGCCGTGGGGGGAGCTCCTACGAGCAGTACTTC. Its translation is CASSRGGSSYEQYF. This chain joins TRBV7-6 and TRBJ2-7; D is possibly TRBD2 (6 bases). The CDR3 extends over 14 amino acids. Germline CDR1 reads SGHVS; CDR2 reads FNYEAQ. V was trimmed by 5 bases and J by 0 bases, leaving 11 bases between them.

This CDR3 is CASSWGGANEKLFF. Here the CDR3 DNA reads TGCGCCAGCAGCTGGGGGGGAGCAAATGAAAAACTGTTTTTT. The chain recombines TRBV5-1 with TRBJ1-4, with D tentatively TRBD1 (5 bases). The CDR3 consists of 14 residues. From germline, CDR1 is SGHRS and CDR2 YFSETQ. With 3 bases removed from V and 5 bases from J, the gap between germline ends came to 11 bases. Looking up the rest from reference TRBV5-1 and TRBJ1-4 gives the full variable domain: KAGVTQTPRYLIKTRGQQVTLSCSPISGHRSVSWYQQTPGQGLQFLFEYFSETQRNKGNFPGRFSGRQFSNSRSEMNVSTLELGDSALYLCASSWGGANEKLFFGSGTQLSVL.

This chain links TRBV6-6 with TRBJ2-2; tentatively, D is TRBD1 or TRBD2 (5 bases each). CDR1 and CDR2 (germline): MNHNY, SVGAGI (reference sequence). V shed 2 bases and J shed 5 bases, with 12 bases lying between them. There are 15 residues in the CDR3. DNA for the CDR3: TGTGCCAGCAGTTACGGGGACCCGGGGACCGGGGAGCTGTTTTTT. This gives the protein CASSYGDPGTGELFF.

The rearrangement uses TRBV5-1 and TRBJ2-7, with TRBD2 as a possible D gene (5 bases). Trimming removed 2 bases at V and 5 bases at J, with 20 bases between. Germline V lookup: CDR1 SGHRS, CDR2 YFSETQ. The CDR3 has 16 residues. CDR3 nucleotides: TGCGCCAGCAGCTTATACAATACAGCGGTCTCTAACGAGCAGTACTTC. Amino acid sequence: CASSLYNTAVSNEQYF.

The rearrangement links TRBV2 to TRBJ2-5, with D unclear. Trimming removed 6 bases from V and 3 bases from J, with 5 bases in between. This CDR3 comprises 11 residues. CDR1 SNHLY and CDR2 FYNNEI come from the germline V gene. The CDR3 nucleotides read TGTGCCAGCAGCGTAAAAGAGACCCAGTACTTC. Its translation is CASSVKETQYF.

The sample holds a few counts of this clone. CDR3 DNA: TGCGCCAGCAGCCAACCCGACACCCTGGGCACTGAAGCTTTCTTT. This encodes CASSQPDTLGTEAFF. This chain joins TRBV4-1 and TRBJ1-1; D is uncertain. Germline assignment: CDR1 MGHRA and CDR2 YSYEKL. The CDR3 length is 15 residues. With 2 bases removed from V and 4 bases from J, the gap between germline ends came to 14 bases.

The gene calls are TRBV4-3 and TRBJ2-1, with D possibly matching TRBD1 (6 bases). There are 15 residues in the CDR3. Germline V lookup: CDR1 LGHNA, CDR2 YSLEER. V shed 0 bases and J shed 7 bases, with 13 bases lying between them. CDR3 sequence: CASSQDRGSSNEQFF. CDR3 DNA sequence: TGCGCCAGCAGCCAAGATAGGGGGAGCTCAAATGAGCAGTTCTTC.

This chain uses TRBV4-2 with TRBJ2-2; weak D call: TRBD2 (6 bases). Trimming took 0 bases from V and 6 from J, leaving 17 bases between them. Germline CDR1 is LGHNA and CDR2 is YNFKEQ. This CDR3 comprises 17 residues. CDR3 in DNA: TGTGCCAGCAGCCAAGATAGGCCGGGACTCTTATCCGGGGAGCTGTTTTTT. Translation gives CASSQDRPGLLSGELFF.